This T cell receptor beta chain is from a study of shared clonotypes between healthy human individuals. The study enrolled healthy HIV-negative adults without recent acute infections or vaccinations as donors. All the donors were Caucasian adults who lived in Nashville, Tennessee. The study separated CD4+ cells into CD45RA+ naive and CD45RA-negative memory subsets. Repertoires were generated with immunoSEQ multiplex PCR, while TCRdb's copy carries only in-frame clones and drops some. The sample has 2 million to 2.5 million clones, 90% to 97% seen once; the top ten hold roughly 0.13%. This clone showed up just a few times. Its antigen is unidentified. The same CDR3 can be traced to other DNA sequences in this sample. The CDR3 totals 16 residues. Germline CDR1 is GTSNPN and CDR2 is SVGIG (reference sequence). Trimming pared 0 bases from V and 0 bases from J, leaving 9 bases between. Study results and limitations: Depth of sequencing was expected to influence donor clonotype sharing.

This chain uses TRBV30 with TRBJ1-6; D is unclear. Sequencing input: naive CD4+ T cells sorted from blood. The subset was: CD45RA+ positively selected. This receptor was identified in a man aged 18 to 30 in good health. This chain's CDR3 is CAWSVRGSSYNSPLHF. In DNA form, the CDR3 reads TGTGCCTGGAGTGTACGAGGGAGCTCCTATAATTCACCCCTCCACTTT.